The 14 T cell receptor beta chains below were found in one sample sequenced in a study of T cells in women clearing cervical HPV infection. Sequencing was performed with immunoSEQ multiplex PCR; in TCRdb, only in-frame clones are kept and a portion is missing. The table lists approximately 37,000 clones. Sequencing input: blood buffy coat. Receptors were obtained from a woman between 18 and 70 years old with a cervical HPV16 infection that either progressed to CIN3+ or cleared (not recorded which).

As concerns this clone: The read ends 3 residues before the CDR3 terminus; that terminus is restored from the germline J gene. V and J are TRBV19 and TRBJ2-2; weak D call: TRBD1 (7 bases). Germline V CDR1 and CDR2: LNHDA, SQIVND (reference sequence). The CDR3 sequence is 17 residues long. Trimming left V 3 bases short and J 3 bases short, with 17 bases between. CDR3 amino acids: CASSIQRRGPDTGELFF. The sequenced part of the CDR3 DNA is TGTGCCAGTAGTATTCAAAGGAGGGGGCCGGACACCGGGGAG. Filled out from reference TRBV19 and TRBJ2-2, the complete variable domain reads DGGITQSPKYLFRKEGQNVTLSCEQNLNHDAMYWYRQDPGQGLRLIYYSQIVNDFQKGDIAEGYSVSREKKESFPLTVTSAQKNPTAFYLCASSIQRRGPDTGELFFGEGSRLTVL.

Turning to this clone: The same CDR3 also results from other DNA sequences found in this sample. The DNA read from the CDR3 is TGTGCCAGCAGTTCGGACAGGGAGGGAAACACC. This sequence encodes CASSSDREGNT. The whole CDR3 sequence reads CASSSDREGNTIYF. The chain is built from TRBV13 and TRBJ1-3, with 8 nucleotides matching TRBD1. The sequenced fragment ends 3 residues before the CDR3 boundary, so the rest is inferred from the germline J gene. Unmatched junction bases numbered 5, after V lost 6 bases and J lost 4 bases. Germline assignment: CDR1 PRHDT and CDR2 FYEKMQ (reference sequence). The CDR3 length is 14 residues. Using reference TRBV13 and TRBJ1-3 for the parts outside the CDR3, the full variable domain is AAGVIQSPRHLIKEKRETATLKCYPIPRHDTVYWYQQGPGQDPQFLISFYEKMQSDKGSIPDRFSAQQFSDYHSELNMSSLELGDSALYFCASSSDREGNTIYFGEGSWLTVV.

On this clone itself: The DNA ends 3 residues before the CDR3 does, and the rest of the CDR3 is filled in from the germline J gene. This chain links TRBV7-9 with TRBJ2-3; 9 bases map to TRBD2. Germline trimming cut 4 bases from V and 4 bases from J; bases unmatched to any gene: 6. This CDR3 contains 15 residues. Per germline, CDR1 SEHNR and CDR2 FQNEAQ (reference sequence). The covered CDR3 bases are TGTGCCAGCAGCTCCACCGGCGGGGGGGCAGATACG. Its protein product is CASSSTGGGADT. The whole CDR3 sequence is CASSSTGGGADTQYF.

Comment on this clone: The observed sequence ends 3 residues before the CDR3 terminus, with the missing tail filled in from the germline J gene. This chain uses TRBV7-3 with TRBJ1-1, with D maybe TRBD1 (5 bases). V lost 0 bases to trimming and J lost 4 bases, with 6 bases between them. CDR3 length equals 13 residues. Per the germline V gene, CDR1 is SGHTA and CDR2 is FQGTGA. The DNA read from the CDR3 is TGTGCCAGCAGCTTAACGGGGGGCACTGAA. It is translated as CASSLTGGTE. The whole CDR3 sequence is CASSLTGGTEAFF.

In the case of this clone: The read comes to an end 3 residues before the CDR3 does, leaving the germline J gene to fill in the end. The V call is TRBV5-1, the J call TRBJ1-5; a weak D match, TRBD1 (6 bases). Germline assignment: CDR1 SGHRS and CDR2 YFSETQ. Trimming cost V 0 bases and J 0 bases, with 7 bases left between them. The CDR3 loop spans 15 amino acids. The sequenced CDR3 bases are TGCGCCAGCAGCTTGGGGGGGCTTAGCAATCAGCCC. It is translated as CASSLGGLSNQP. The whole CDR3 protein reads CASSLGGLSNQPQHF.

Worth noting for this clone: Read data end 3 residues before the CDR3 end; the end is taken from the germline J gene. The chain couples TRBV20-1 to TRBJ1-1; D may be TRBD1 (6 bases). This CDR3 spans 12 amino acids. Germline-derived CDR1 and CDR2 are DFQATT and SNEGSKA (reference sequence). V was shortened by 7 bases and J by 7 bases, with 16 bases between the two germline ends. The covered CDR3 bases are TGCAGTGGGAGGGGGGGAAGTAGTGAA. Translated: CSGRGGSSE. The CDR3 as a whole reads CSGRGGSSEAFF.

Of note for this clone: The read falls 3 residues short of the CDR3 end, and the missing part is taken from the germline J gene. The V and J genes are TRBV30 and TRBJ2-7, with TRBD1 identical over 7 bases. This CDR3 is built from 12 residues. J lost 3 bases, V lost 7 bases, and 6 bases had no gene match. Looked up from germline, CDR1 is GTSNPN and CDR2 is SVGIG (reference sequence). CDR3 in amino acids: CASGQGVYEQYF. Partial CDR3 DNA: TGTGCCTCCGGGCAGGGGGTCTACGAG.

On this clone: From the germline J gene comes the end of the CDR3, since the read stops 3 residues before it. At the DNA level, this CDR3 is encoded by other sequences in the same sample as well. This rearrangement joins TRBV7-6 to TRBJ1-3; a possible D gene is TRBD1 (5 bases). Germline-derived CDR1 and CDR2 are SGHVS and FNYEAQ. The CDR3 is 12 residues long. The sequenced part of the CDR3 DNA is TGTGCCAGCAGCTCCTCGAGGGGCACG. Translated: CASSSSRGT. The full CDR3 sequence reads CASSSSRGTIYF. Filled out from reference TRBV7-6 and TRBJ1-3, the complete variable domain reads GAGVSQSPRYKVTKRGQDVALRCDPISGHVSLYWYRQALGQGPEFLTYFNYEAQQDKSGLPNDRFSAERPEGSISTLTIQRTEQRDSAMYRCASSSSRGTIYFGEGSWLTVV.

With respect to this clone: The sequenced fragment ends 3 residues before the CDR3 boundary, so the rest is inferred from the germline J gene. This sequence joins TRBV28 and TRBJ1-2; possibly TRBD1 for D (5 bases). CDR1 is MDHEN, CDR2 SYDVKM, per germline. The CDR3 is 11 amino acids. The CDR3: CATTGALGYTF. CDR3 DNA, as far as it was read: TGTGCCACAACAGGAGCATTAGGC.

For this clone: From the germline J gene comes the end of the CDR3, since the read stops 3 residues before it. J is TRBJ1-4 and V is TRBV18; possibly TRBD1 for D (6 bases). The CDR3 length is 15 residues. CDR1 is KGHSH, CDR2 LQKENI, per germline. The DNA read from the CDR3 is TGTGCCAGCTCACCACTAGGGGGTAATAATTCACCA. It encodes CASSPLGGNNSP. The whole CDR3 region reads CASSPLGGNNSPLFF.

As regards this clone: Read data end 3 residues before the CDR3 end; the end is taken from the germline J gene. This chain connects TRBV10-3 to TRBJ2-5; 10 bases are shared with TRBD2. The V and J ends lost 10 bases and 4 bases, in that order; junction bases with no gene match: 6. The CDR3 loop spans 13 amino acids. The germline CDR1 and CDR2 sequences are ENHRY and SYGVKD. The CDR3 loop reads CATEREGRETQYF. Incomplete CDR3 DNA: TGTGCCACGGAGCGGGAGGGCCGAGAGACC.

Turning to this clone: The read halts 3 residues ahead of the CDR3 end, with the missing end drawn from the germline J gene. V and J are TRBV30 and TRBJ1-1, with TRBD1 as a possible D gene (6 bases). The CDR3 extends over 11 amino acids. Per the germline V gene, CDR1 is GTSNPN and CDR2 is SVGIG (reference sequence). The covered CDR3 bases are TGTGCCTGGAGTGTAGCCAGGGGA. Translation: CAWSVARG. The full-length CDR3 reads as CAWSVARGAFF.

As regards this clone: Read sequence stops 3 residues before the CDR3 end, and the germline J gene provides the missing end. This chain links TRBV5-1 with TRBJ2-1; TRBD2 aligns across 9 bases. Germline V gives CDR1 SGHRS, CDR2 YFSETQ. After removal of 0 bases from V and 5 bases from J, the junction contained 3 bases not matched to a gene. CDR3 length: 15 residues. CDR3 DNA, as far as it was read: TGCGCCAGCAGCTTGGGACCTAGCGGGGACAATGAG. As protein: CASSLGPSGDNE. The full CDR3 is CASSLGPSGDNEQFF.

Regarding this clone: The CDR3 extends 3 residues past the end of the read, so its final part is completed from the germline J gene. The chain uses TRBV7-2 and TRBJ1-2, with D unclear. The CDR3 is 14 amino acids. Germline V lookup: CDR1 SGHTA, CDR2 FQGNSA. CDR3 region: CASSLTSGEFDYTF. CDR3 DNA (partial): TGTGCCAGCAGCTTAACTAGCGGGGAGTTTGAC. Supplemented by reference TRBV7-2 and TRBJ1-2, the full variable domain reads GAGVSQSPSNKVTEKGKDVELRCDPISGHTALYWYRQSLGQGLEFLIYFQGNSAPDKSGLPSDRFSAERTGGSVSTLTIQRTQQEDSAVYLCASSLTSGEFDYTFGSGTRLTVV.